This is a list of T cell receptor beta chains from one sample in a study of T cells in localized non-small cell lung cancer. Some clones are missing from TCRdb's copy, which holds only in-frame ones; the method was immunoSEQ multiplex PCR. The sample has some 140,000 clones, 89% seen once. Material: peripheral blood, obtained before any cancer treatment. Receptor source: a female donor older than 55 with stage I lung adenocarcinoma. Both conserved end residues are part of each CDR3. D genes are given only for firm matches. The listing skips clone size in some rows; elsewhere it reads once, few, many or a size class.

j_gene	abundance	v_gene	d_gene	CDR3nt	CDR3aa
TRBJ2-7	-	TRBV15	-	TGTGCCACCAGCCGACCGGGCTACGAGCAGTACTTC	CATSRPGYEQYF
TRBJ2-1	once	TRBV9	TRBD2	TGTGCCAGCAGCGTAACTAGCGGTTCTACCTTTCCGTATAAGCAGTTCTTC	CASSVTSGSTFPYKQFF
TRBJ2-7	-	TRBV25-1	-	TGTGCCAGCAGTGAATATAACAGCCTCTACGAGCAGTACTTC	CASSEYNSLYEQYF
TRBJ2-7	-	TRBV28	-	TGTGCCAGCAGCCTCCGGACAACCCCCGTGTACGAGCAGTACTTC	CASSLRTTPVYEQYF
TRBJ2-1	-	TRBV7-8	-	TGTGCCAGCAGCTTACTGGGTCTGGATTACAATGAGCAGTTCTTC	CASSLLGLDYNEQFF
TRBJ2-7	-	TRBV7-9	-	TGTGCCAGCAGTGACGGGGGGCCAAGCACGTACTTC	CASSDGGPSTYF
TRBJ2-2	-	TRBV7-3	-	TGTGCCAGCAGCTTAATAGCCACCGGGGAGCTGTTTTTT	CASSLIATGELFF
TRBJ2-2	-	TRBV9	-	TGTGCCAGCAGCGTGGGTCGAGGGGGGCTTAACACCGGGGAGCTGTTTTTT	CASSVGRGGLNTGELFF
TRBJ2-5	-	TRBV7-8	TRBD1	TGTGCCAGCAGCTTAGTCGCAATTAGGACAGGTGGGGAGACCCAGTACTTC	CASSLVAIRTGGETQYF
TRBJ2-5	-	TRBV28	-	TGTGCCAGCACCGAGGACATAGAGACCCAGTACTTC	CASTEDIETQYF
TRBJ2-5	-	TRBV13	TRBD1	TGTGCCAGCAGCGCACGGGACAGACAAGAGACCCAGTACTTC	CASSARDRQETQYF
TRBJ2-3	-	TRBV5-4	-	TGTGCCAGCAGCTCGGGGTCGAGAAGCGGAGGGGCAGATACGCAGTATTTT	CASSSGSRSGGADTQYF
TRBJ2-3	-	TRBV18	-	TGTGCCAGCTCACCACCGTCCAGAGATACGCAGTATTTT	CASSPPSRDTQYF
TRBJ2-5	-	TRBV7-7	-	TGTGCCAGCAGCTTAGCGCTGGGAACAGGAGAGACCCAGTACTTC	CASSLALGTGETQYF
TRBJ2-2	once	TRBV7-9	-	TGTGCCAGCGGGTCTTACCGGGAGCGGCCTGGCACCGGGGAGCTGTTTTTT	CASGSYRERPGTGELFF
TRBJ2-3	-	TRBV7-9	-	TGTGCCAGCCACCACCTCACGGGAGAGGTGGATACGCAGTATTTT	CASHHLTGEVDTQYF
TRBJ2-3	-	TRBV13	-	TGTGCCAGCAGCTTCGCCACTAGCACAGATACGCAGTATTTT	CASSFATSTDTQYF
TRBJ2-1	-	TRBV5-1	-	TGCGCCAGCAGCTGGACTGGGGCACCCAACGTTGGTGAGCAGTTCTTC	CASSWTGAPNVGEQFF
TRBJ1-2	-	TRBV7-8	-	TGTGCCAGCAGCTTAGGGGTCCACAGGATTGGGTATGGCTACACCTTC	CASSLGVHRIGYGYTF
TRBJ1-3	-	TRBV11-2	-	TGTGCCAGCAGCCGGGGGGTTGTCTCTGGAAACACCATATATTTT	CASSRGVVSGNTIYF
TRBJ2-7	few	TRBV4-2	-	TGTGCCAGCAGCCAAGTAGGAGGCGACGAGCAGTACTTC	CASSQVGGDEQYF
TRBJ2-4	-	TRBV25-1	TRBD2	TGTGCCAGCACCGGGACTAGCGGTGCTCAGTACTTC	CASTGTSGAQYF
TRBJ1-1	-	TRBV19	-	TGTGCCACTGAGAATCCGCCAAACACTGAAGCTTTCTTT	CATENPPNTEAFF
TRBJ2-1	-	TRBV5-1	-	TGCGCCAGCTCTATAACCGACTCCCCTACTGAGCAGTTCTTC	CASSITDSPTEQFF
TRBJ2-3	-	TRBV5-4	-	TGTGCCAGCAGCTTGGATGTCGGAGATACGCAGTATTTT	CASSLDVGDTQYF
TRBJ2-2	-	TRBV7-2	TRBD2	TGTGCCAGCAGCCCGAGGACTAGCGTGTTCGGGGAGCTGTTTTTT	CASSPRTSVFGELFF
TRBJ2-3	few	TRBV10-3	-	TGTGCCATCAGAGGGGATGGCGTTGGGACAGATACGCAGTATTTT	CAIRGDGVGTDTQYF